This T cell receptor (beta chain) emerged from a study of blood T cell repertoires in COVID-19 (dated by TCRdb to 2018 to 2021). A note on the overall study: Samples covering the acute and convalescent phases of COVID-19 were provided by collaborators in the United States, Italy and Spain. The samples were drawn from two sources: the first 160 participants of the ongoing ImmuneRACE study, and 1,254 subjects contributed by 6 global collaborators. The repertoires were released in a freely available public database intended as a resource for research on the immune response to SARS-CoV-2. The sample metadata nearly always contained a de-identified subject ID, COVID-19 status, age in years and sex. The material from the prospective study consisted of cDNA or gDNA derived from T cells, B-cell-depleted T cells, or PBMCs. Where available, HLA class I and class II types were taken from metadata supplied by the sample provider and were not determined by assay-based typing. The dataset comprised deeply sampled blood TCRbeta repertoires from subjects exposed to, actively infected with, or recovered from COVID-19.

In the prospective study, participants were about 18 to 95 years old, resided in fewer than 25 geographic areas of the United States, and were enrolled through a virtual design. To assign participants to cohorts, the prospective study relied on clinical history that participants themselves reported in a screening survey and a study questionnaire. A participant counted as exposed if, within 2 weeks of entering the study, that participant had been in contact with someone who had a PCR-confirmed or clinician-diagnosed COVID-19 case. In the prospective study, whole blood, serum and a nasopharyngeal or oropharyngeal swab were collected from each participant by mobile phlebotomists. Prospective study participants could optionally give additional blood draws and questionnaires over a 2-month period. Before DNA extraction, blood samples from the prospective study were shipped at room temperature or frozen.

What the research found in general, with its limitations: The amount of clinical and demographic metadata varied by source and participant and was provided uncurated.

Measured from the cysteine to the phenylalanine, the CDR3 is 19 residues long. The CDR3 DNA has 57 bases and is translated from base 1. Via the germline V gene, CDR1 is SGHTA and CDR2 FQGTGA. V is pruned by 4 bases and J by 2 bases, leaving 11 bases of the junction without a gene match. As for this clone: It has no known antigen specificity. Within one base of it there is no much larger clone, and no base qualities were kept.

TCRbeta CDR3 regions were amplified from genomic DNA by means of the immunoSEQ Assay, a bias-controlled multiplex PCR. The paper's data handling went like this. The number of nucleated cells in each sample was estimated by amplification of reference gene primers within the assay. To quantify the absolute abundance of each unique TCRbeta CDR3 rearrangement, sequence reads were collapsed and filtered. For each sample, productive Simpson clonality was calculated as the square root of Simpson's diversity index over productive rearrangements. TCRdb took this table from immuneACCESS and kept in-frame rearrangements with V and J called. Such tables lack part of the clones; where checked against another copy, unresolved V genes explain under half of the gap, and the rest is unexplained. For V, J and clone size, that table is used; D and trimming come from the DNA. The sample yields about 310,000 clones; 85% were counted once. The top ten constitute 1.9% of the sample.

The sequencing sample was made of PBMCs or T cells enriched from blood (not recorded which). Rearrangement joined TRBV7-3 to TRBJ2-1, and 13 junction bases match TRBD2. The sequence was collected from a woman under 40 who had been exposed to COVID-19. The CDR3 here reads CASSSYPGTSGNAYNEQFF. The nucleotide sequence reads as follows: TGTGCCAGCAGCTCCTATCCCGGGACTAGCGGGAACGCCTACAATGAGCAGTTCTTC.